The sequence of this T cell receptor (beta chain) was determined in a study of T-cell reconstitution after alpha-beta-depleted transplantation in children. Study-wide points: Among T cells one year after transplant, newly produced cells accounted for most counts and diversity. Some patients owed their high day-60 TCRbeta diversity to surviving recipient T cells and thymic progenitors.

The authors prepared the TCRbeta library with unique molecular identifiers. Via MiXCR, TCRdb re-called the PCR reads, giving one row per CDR3 protein. The table lists a few hundred thousand distinct CDR3 sequences, roughly 13% of them singletons, with 2.2% in the top ten. The CDR3 is 17 residues long. V was cut by 2 bases and J by 4 bases, with 17 bases left in between. This clonotype was counted only a few times. The antigen remains unidentified. The rearrangement links TRBV12-3 or TRBV12-4 to TRBJ2-2; D not certain. Sequenced material: PBMCs, mostly from graft donor cells, taken 360 days after TCRalphabeta/CD19-depleted stem cell transplant. The TCR sequence derives from a male patient younger than 18 who had a stem cell transplant for acute myeloid leukemia, so the T cells may come from the graft donor. CDR3 nucleotide sequence: TGTGCCAGCAGTTTAAGTGGGCAGATTAGGAGCACCGGGGAGCTGTTTTTT. This translates into CASSLSGQIRSTGELFF.